This T cell receptor beta chain emerged from a study of cytomegalovirus exposure and HLA in healthy donors. Background on the study: The Caucasian-associated ancestry cluster held around 76% of 398 genotyped donors.

Note on this clone: Its specificity is not known.

The PCR contained 60 Vbeta and 13 Jbeta primers. Data came from immunoSEQ multiplex PCR; TCRdb stores just in-frame clones and leaves some out. The repertoire includes 150,000 to 200,000 clones, around 86% of them detected once, and about 0.98% sits in the top ten. Study-wide results and caveats: Among the most significant clusters, several appeared linked to common viral pathogens in a later analysis.

CDR1 and CDR2 (germline): SGHRS, YFSETQ. The CDR3 contains 13 residues. Trimming cost V 1 base and J 2 bases, with 7 bases left between them. This TCR was sampled from a girl aged 2 to 10 in good health and CMV-seropositive. The rearrangement uses TRBV5-1 and TRBJ2-7; D unresolved. Sequences were obtained from PBMCs. The CDR3 region is CASSLRVAYEQYF. DNA for the CDR3: TGCGCCAGCAGCTTGCGCGTCGCCTACGAGCAGTACTTC.